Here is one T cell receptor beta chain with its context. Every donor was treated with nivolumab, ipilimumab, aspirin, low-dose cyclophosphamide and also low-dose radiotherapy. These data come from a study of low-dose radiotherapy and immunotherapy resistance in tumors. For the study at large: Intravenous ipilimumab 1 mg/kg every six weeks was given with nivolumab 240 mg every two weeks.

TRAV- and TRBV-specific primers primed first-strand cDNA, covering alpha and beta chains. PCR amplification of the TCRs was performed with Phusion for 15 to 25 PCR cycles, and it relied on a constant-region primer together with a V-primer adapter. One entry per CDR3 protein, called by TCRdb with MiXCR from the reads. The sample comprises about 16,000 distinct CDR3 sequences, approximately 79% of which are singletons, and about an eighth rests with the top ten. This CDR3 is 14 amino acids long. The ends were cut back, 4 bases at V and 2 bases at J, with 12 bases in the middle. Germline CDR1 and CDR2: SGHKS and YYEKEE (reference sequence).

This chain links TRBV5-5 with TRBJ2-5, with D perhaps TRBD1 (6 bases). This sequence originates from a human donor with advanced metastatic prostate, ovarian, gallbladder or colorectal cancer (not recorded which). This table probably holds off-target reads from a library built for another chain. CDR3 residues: CASSRAGQQETQYF. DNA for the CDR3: TGTGCCAGCAGCCGCGCCGGACAGCAAGAGACCCAGTACTTC.